This T cell receptor beta chain was obtained from a study of T cell repertoires in cytomegalovirus infection. Study-level information: Selection of CMV epitopes for the study included recently identified HLA-C-restricted and well-studied HLA-B-restricted ones. Public TCR beta signature analysis indicated the presence of both CMV infection and matching HLA type. Overall study results and limits: The study identified carriers of CMV plus the relevant HLA from cumulative public TCR beta family frequency. HLA-C-restricted CMV clonotypes gave the most frequent clonotype in two of eight donors.

This clonotype was detected many times. Its antigen is undetermined. Each CDR3 protein gets one entry after TCRdb re-called the reads with MiXCR. The sample lists hundreds of thousands of distinct CDR3 sequences; roughly 30% were seen once. Trimming removed 0 bases from V and 8 bases from J; junction bases left unmatched: 22. The CDR3 runs 21 residues. Germline values: CDR1 SGHVS, CDR2 FQNEAQ. The J gene is TRBJ1-6, the V gene TRBV7-8; 7 bases are shared with TRBD1. The sample here was cultured PBMCs, taken from culture after CMV antigen stimulation. This TCR came from a human donor in good health (CMV status not recorded). Some clones in this sample may be carry-over from other donors' samples. The CDR3 DNA follows: TGTGCCAGCAGCTTAGCGAAGATAAAAACGGGACAGTCCAACCGGGATTCACCCCTCCACTTT. Its translation: CASSLAKIKTGQSNRDSPLHF.